The present TCR beta chain was sequenced within a study of response to subunit inactivated influenza vaccine. The CDR3 length is 15 residues. Germline CDR1 DFQATT, CDR2 SNEGSKA (reference sequence). V was pared by 3 bases and J by 2 bases, with 7 bases of the junction left unmatched. This clonotype was detected only a few times. Antigen unknown. TCRdb re-analysed the RT-PCR reads in MiXCR, keeping a single row per CDR3 protein. The table records 200,000 to 300,000 distinct CDR3 sequences, about 12% of them present only once. Study-wide results and limits: It was suggested by the authors that few new T cells are recruited by each seasonal influenza vaccination.

Sample: non-naive T cells sorted from PBMCs, taken around 14 days before vaccination. This clonotype was sampled from a man aged 45-65 years who received an inactivated influenza vaccine. The chain combines TRBV20-1 with TRBJ1-5; 7 nucleotides agree with TRBD1. This chain's CDR3 is CSASLSGGRNQPQHF. The CDR3 nucleotides are TGCAGTGCTAGTTTGTCAGGGGGGCGCAATCAGCCCCAGCATTTT.